These 29 T cell receptor beta chains were sequenced from one sample in a study of beta chain features in type 1 diabetes. The investigators reverse transcribed all of the isolated RNA, so they sequenced expressed TCRB transcripts. Some clones are missing from TCRdb's copy, which holds only in-frame ones; the method was immunoSEQ multiplex PCR. The sample has fewer than 500,000 clones; roughly 13% are singletons. Sequencing used naive CD4+ T cells from blood. Receptor source: a man aged 30 to 45 in good health.

J is TRBJ1-2 and V is TRBV7-9; weak D call: TRBD1 (5 bases). Germline values: CDR1 SEHNR, CDR2 FQNEAQ (reference sequence). Deletions cut 5 bases from V and 3 bases from J, with 7 bases between. The CDR3 consists of 12 residues. The CDR3 DNA is TGTGCCAGCAGCCAGGGCGACTATGGCTACACCTTC. This translates into CASSQGDYGYTF.

The V call is TRBV9, the J call TRBJ2-3; 8 bases agree with TRBD2. This CDR3 is built from 15 residues. Germline V gene lookup returns CDR1 SGDLS and CDR2 YYNGEE. V gave up 2 bases and J gave up 4 bases; unmatched junction bases: 6. In DNA form, the CDR3 reads TGTGCCAGCAGCGTCAGCGGGAGCTTCGCAGATACGCAGTATTTT. Protein sequence: CASSVSGSFADTQYF.

This clone was seen once. The chain joins TRBV5-1 to TRBJ1-1, with 12 positions matching TRBD1. The CDR3 loop spans 16 amino acids. V lost 4 bases to trimming and J lost 4 bases; unmatched junction nucleotides: 8. Germline-derived CDR1 and CDR2 are SGHRS and YFSETQ. CDR3 in amino acids: CASSHPPGQGATEAFF. CDR3 bases: TGCGCCAGCAGCCACCCACCGGGACAGGGGGCCACTGAAGCTTTCTTT.

This clone was seen only a few times. Other DNA sequences in this specimen translate into the identical CDR3. The chain carries TRBV9 and TRBJ2-7; 7 bases match TRBD2. The J segment lost 2 bases and the V segment lost 1 base, leaving 3 bases of the junction unmatched. The germline V gene encodes CDR1 SGDLS and CDR2 YYNGEE. There are 14 residues in the CDR3. CDR3 region: CASSVTGGPYEQYF. The CDR3 DNA sequence: TGTGCCAGCAGCGTAACGGGGGGTCCCTACGAGCAGTACTTC.

In DNA, the CDR3 is TGTGCCAGCAGCAAAGACGGCCAGTACCAAGAGACCCAGTACTTC. Encoded protein: CASSKDGQYQETQYF. The chain recombines TRBV21-1 with TRBJ2-5. TRBV21-1 is annotated as a pseudogene. The CDR3 extends over 15 amino acids.

The V and J genes are TRBV5-1 and TRBJ2-3, with no clear D. CDR1 and CDR2 (germline): SGHRS, YFSETQ. This CDR3 spans 12 amino acids. Trimming left V 4 bases short and J 6 bases short, with 9 bases between. CDR3 amino acids: CASSPVEDTQYF. The CDR3 region has the DNA TGCGCCAGCAGCCCCGTGGAGGATACGCAGTATTTT.

The chain employs TRBV30 and TRBJ1-2; tentatively, D is TRBD1 (6 bases). This CDR3 region has 14 residues. Trimming stripped 1 base from V and 8 bases from J, with 17 bases between. Looked up from germline, CDR1 is GTSNPN and CDR2 is SVGIG (reference sequence). CDR3 in amino acids: CAWSGSFKGVGYTF. As DNA, the CDR3 is TGTGCCTGGAGTGGATCCTTCAAGGGGGTCGGCTACACCTTC. The variable domain in full, with the rest retrieved from reference TRBV30 and TRBJ1-2, is SQTIHQWPATLVQPVGSPLSLECTVEGTSNPNLYWYRQAAGRGLQLLFYSVGIGQISSEVPQNLSASRPQDRQFILSSKKLLLSDSGFYLCAWSGSFKGVGYTFGSGTRLTVV.

This sequence joins TRBV15 and TRBJ1-3, with D unclear. CDR1 and CDR2 from the germline V gene are LNHNV and YYDKDF (reference sequence). Trimming removed 3 bases from V and 1 base from J, with 4 bases in between. The CDR3 totals 13 residues. The CDR3 spells CATSSLSGNTIYF. In DNA, the CDR3 is TGTGCCACCAGCAGCTTATCTGGAAACACCATATATTTT.

The chain recombines TRBV7-9 with TRBJ2-5; D uncertain. The V end lost 10 bases, the J end lost 5 bases, and 14 bases lay between the germline ends. The CDR3 is 12 residues long. Germline-derived CDR1 and CDR2 are SEHNR and FQNEAQ (reference sequence). The CDR3: CATEKASETQYF. The DNA for the CDR3 is TGTGCCACCGAGAAGGCGTCGGAGACCCAGTACTTC.

This clone has more than one count but fewer than ten. The rearrangement links TRBV9 to TRBJ2-5, with D perhaps being TRBD1 or TRBD2 (6 bases each). The CDR3 consists of 13 residues. V was trimmed by 7 bases and J by 5 bases, leaving 15 bases between them. Per germline, CDR1 SGDLS and CDR2 YYNGEE. The CDR3 region has the DNA TGTGCCAGCTCACTAAGGGGGGTGGAGACCCAGTACTTC. Protein: CASSLRGVETQYF.

The genes are TRBV10-2 and TRBJ2-7; D could derive from TRBD1 or TRBD2 (5 bases each). This CDR3 region has 14 residues. Germline values: CDR1 WSHSY, CDR2 SAAADI. V was cut by 2 bases and J by 9 bases, with 17 bases left in between. CDR3 amino acids: CASSETRDGRTQYF. As DNA, the CDR3 is TGCGCCAGCAGTGAGACTAGGGACGGCCGGACGCAGTACTTC.

The chain employs TRBV5-1 and TRBJ2-7, with D unresolved. CDR1 SGHRS and CDR2 YFSETQ come from the germline V gene. Deletions cut 0 bases from V and 3 bases from J, with 7 bases between. CDR3 size: 13 residues. CDR3 nucleotides: TGCGCCAGCAGCTTGGGTGAGGTCTACGAGCAGTACTTC. This translates into CASSLGEVYEQYF.

In its sample, this clone was seen many times. The V call is TRBV29-1, the J call TRBJ2-6; 9 bases fit TRBD1. CDR3 length equals 16 residues. Per the germline V gene, CDR1 is SQVTM and CDR2 is ANQGSEA. The ends lost 6 bases at V and 4 bases at J; junction bases unmatched: 10. Written as DNA, the CDR3 is TGCAGCGTCAGGCCCGGGACAGGGACCGGGGCCAACGTCCTGACTTTC. This encodes CSVRPGTGTGANVLTF.

The chain carries TRBV7-8 and TRBJ2-1; no firm D call. CDR1 is SGHVS and CDR2 is FQNEAQ in the germline V gene. Deletions cut 1 base from V and 9 bases from J, with 4 bases between. There are 11 residues in the CDR3. The CDR3 protein is CASSLDVEQFF. CDR3 nucleotides: TGTGCCAGCAGCTTAGATGTTGAGCAGTTCTTC. Filled out from reference TRBV7-8 and TRBJ2-1, the complete variable domain reads GAGVSQSPRYKVAKRGQDVALRCDPISGHVSLFWYQQALGQGPEFLTYFQNEAQLDKSGLPSDRFFAERPEGSVSTLKIQRTQQEDSAVYLCASSLDVEQFFGPGTRLTVL.

The rearrangement links TRBV7-8 to TRBJ2-7; TRBD1 might be the D (5 bases). V was cut by 7 bases and J by 1 base, with 11 bases left in between. The CDR3 loop spans 13 amino acids. CDR1 SGHVS and CDR2 FQNEAQ come from the germline V gene. The CDR3 reads CASNNRPSYEQYF. DNA of the CDR3: TGTGCCAGCAATAACAGGCCGTCCTACGAGCAGTACTTC.

There are a few counts of this clone. The CDR3 spells CASSLGQHEQYV. In DNA form, the CDR3 reads TGTGCCAGCAGCCTTGGACAACACGAGCAGTACGTC. This chain uses TRBV7-9 with TRBJ2-7; weak D call: TRBD1 (5 bases). CDR1 and CDR2 from the germline V gene are SEHNR and FQNEAQ (reference sequence). The CDR3 contains 12 residues. V shed 5 bases and J shed 5 bases, with 10 bases lying between them.

In DNA form, the CDR3 reads TGTGCCAGCAGCCGAGGGGACAGGGACCAAGAGACCCAGTACTTC. This encodes CASSRGDRDQETQYF. The gene calls are TRBV7-2 and TRBJ2-5; 9 nucleotides match TRBD1. With 5 bases clipped from V and 0 bases from J, the junction kept 4 bases outside the gene matches. Per germline, CDR1 SGHTA and CDR2 FQGNSA. The CDR3 spans 15 residues.

This clone has just a few counts. This chain joins TRBV9 and TRBJ2-3; the match to TRBD2 covers 7 bases. The germline V gene encodes CDR1 SGDLS and CDR2 YYNGEE. After removal of 4 bases from V and 0 bases from J, the junction contained 5 bases not matched to a gene. The CDR3 has 15 residues. The CDR3 DNA reads TGTGCCAGCAGCCCCAGCGGGATAAGCACAGATACGCAGTATTTT. Translated, it gives CASSPSGISTDTQYF. Variable domain in full (rest from reference TRBV9 and TRBJ2-3): DSGVTQTPKHLITATGQRVTLRCSPRSGDLSVYWYQQSLDQGLQFLIQYYNGEERAKGNILERFSAQQFPDLHSELNLSSLELGDSALYFCASSPSGISTDTQYFGPGTRLTVL.

This clone appeared many times. The chain couples TRBV7-2 to TRBJ2-5; 8 nucleotides line up with TRBD2. After removal of 5 bases from V and 2 bases from J, the junction contained 1 base not matched to a gene. The length of the CDR3 is 13 residues. In germline, CDR1 is SGHTA, CDR2 FQGNSA. The CDR3 region is CASSAGGQETQYF. CDR3 DNA: TGTGCCAGCAGCGCGGGGGGACAAGAGACCCAGTACTTC.

The J gene is TRBJ2-3, the V gene TRBV7-6; D is possibly TRBD1 (5 bases). The CDR3 is 16 amino acids. V was shortened by 1 base and J by 4 bases, with 15 bases between the two germline ends. Germline-derived CDR1 and CDR2 are SGHVS and FNYEAQ. The CDR3 coding sequence is TGTGCCAGCAGCTTAGGAGCAGGGATTAGTCCAGATACGCAGTATTTT. Its protein is CASSLGAGISPDTQYF.

In its sample, this clone was seen a few times. The rearrangement links TRBV4-3 to TRBJ2-1; tentative D call: TRBD2 (5 bases). The CDR3 consists of 14 residues. Between the trimmed V and J ends, which lost 6 bases and 0 bases, there was a span of 9 bases. The germline CDR1 and CDR2 sequences are LGHNA and YSLEER. CDR3 region: CASSLEVSYNEQFF. CDR3 DNA sequence: TGCGCCAGCAGTCTGGAGGTCTCCTACAATGAGCAGTTCTTC.

This clone was seen a few times. The chain carries TRBV2 and TRBJ2-1; D may be TRBD1 (6 bases). Germline loops: CDR1 SNHLY, CDR2 FYNNEI. This CDR3 spans 12 amino acids. V was shortened by 6 bases and J by 10 bases, with 13 bases between the two germline ends. The CDR3, as DNA: TGTGCCAGCAGACCCACAGGGTACGAGCAGTTCTTC. Its translation is CASRPTGYEQFF.

This clone occurred a few times. The J gene is TRBJ2-6, the V gene TRBV5-1; no clear D gene. This CDR3 is built from 13 residues. Between the trimmed V and J ends, which lost 1 base and 4 bases, there was a span of 3 bases. In germline, CDR1 is SGHRS, CDR2 YFSETQ. CDR3 nucleotides: TGCGCCAGCAGCTTGTCCGGGGCCAACGTCCTGACTTTC. Its protein is CASSLSGANVLTF.

The chain couples TRBV30 to TRBJ1-1; weak D call: TRBD1 (5 bases). The CDR3 runs 16 residues. From germline, CDR1 is GTSNPN and CDR2 SVGIG (reference sequence). The V end lost 3 bases, the J end lost 0 bases, and 17 bases lay between the germline ends. DNA of the CDR3: TGTGCCTGGAGCCAGGGCAGTAATACCGTGAACACTGAAGCTTTCTTT. This sequence encodes CAWSQGSNTVNTEAFF. Full variable domain (remainder filled in from reference TRBV30 and TRBJ1-1): SQTIHQWPATLVQPVGSPLSLECTVEGTSNPNLYWYRQAAGRGLQLLFYSVGIGQISSEVPQNLSASRPQDRQFILSSKKLLLSDSGFYLCAWSQGSNTVNTEAFFGQGTRLTVV.

This clone has only a few counts. The chain employs TRBV9 and TRBJ1-1; D remains unclear. Trimming took off 0 bases at V and 11 bases at J, with 17 bases between the two ends. The CDR3 extends over 14 amino acids. Germline CDR1 is SGDLS and CDR2 is YYNGEE. CDR3 amino acids: CASSVDPLAMRAFF. CDR3 DNA sequence: TGTGCCAGCAGCGTAGATCCCCTGGCGATGCGGGCTTTCTTT.

This clone was recorded a few times. The V gene is TRBV14, the J gene TRBJ1-1; no firm D call. This CDR3 has 13 amino acids. V lost 4 bases to trimming and J lost 11 bases, with 17 bases between them. Germline V CDR1 and CDR2: SGHDN, FVKESK. For the CDR3, the DNA is TGTGCCAGCAGCCCCCTACGTGGGTTTAGGGCTTTCTTT. Amino acid sequence: CASSPLRGFRAFF.

In this sample, this clone turned up a few times. V is TRBV5-1 and J is TRBJ2-7, with a weak D call TRBD1 (7 bases). Germline V gene lookup returns CDR1 SGHRS and CDR2 YFSETQ. Trimming removed 5 bases at V and 6 bases at J, with 21 bases between. The CDR3 has 15 residues. The DNA of the CDR3 is TGCGCCAGCAGGCGGGACAGCACCTCCTACGGCGAGCAGTACTTC. It specifies CASRRDSTSYGEQYF.

J is TRBJ1-5 and V is TRBV10-3, with 7 bases matching TRBD1. Losses at the gene ends were 4 bases for V and 5 bases for J; bases not matched to a gene: 5. Germline CDR1 is ENHRY and CDR2 is SYGVKD. This CDR3 contains 14 residues. For the CDR3, the DNA is TGTGCCATCAGTGGACAGGGAACCTATCAGCCCCAGCATTTT. It codes for CAISGQGTYQPQHF.

The chain uses TRBV6-5 and TRBJ2-1; D is undetermined. Germline V gene lookup returns CDR1 MNHEY and CDR2 SVGAGI. Trimming stripped 4 bases from V and 9 bases from J, with 1 base between. The CDR3 spans 9 residues. The CDR3 DNA follows: TGTGCCAGCAGTTTTGAGCAGTTCTTC. Its translation: CASSFEQFF.